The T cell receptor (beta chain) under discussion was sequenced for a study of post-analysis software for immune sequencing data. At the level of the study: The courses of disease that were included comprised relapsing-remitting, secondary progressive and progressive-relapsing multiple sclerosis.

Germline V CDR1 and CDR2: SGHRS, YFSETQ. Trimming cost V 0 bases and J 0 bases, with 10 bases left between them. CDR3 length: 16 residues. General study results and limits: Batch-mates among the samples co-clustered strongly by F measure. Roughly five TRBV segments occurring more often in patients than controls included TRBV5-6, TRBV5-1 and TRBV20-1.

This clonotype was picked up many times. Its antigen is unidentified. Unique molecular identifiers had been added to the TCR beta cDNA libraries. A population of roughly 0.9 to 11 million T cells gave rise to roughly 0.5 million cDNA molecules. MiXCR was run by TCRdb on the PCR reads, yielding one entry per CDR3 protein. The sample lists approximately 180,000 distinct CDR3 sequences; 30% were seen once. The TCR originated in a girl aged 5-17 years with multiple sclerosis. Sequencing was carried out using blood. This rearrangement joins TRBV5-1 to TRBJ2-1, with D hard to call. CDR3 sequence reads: CASSLAAHTSYNEQFF. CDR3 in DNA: TGCGCCAGCAGCTTGGCGGCACACACCTCCTACAATGAGCAGTTCTTC.